The 20 T cell receptor beta chains presented below share a single source sample, sequenced in a study of long-term antiretroviral therapy in people with HIV. Run at survey level, the immunoSEQ assay was version v3.0. The repertoire was sequenced with immunoSEQ multiplex PCR; TCRdb's copy has only in-frame clones and lacks some. The sample yields around 8,800 clones, 65% to 85% seen once. The sample in question was unsorted PBMCs, obtained 0.4 years before starting antiretroviral therapy. These receptors all stem from a man between 25 and 39 years old with HIV.

This chain uses TRBV11-2 with TRBJ2-3; unclear D gene. Germline loops: CDR1 SGHAT, CDR2 FQNNGV. The CDR3 length is 15 residues. V was trimmed by 0 bases and J by 5 bases, leaving 12 bases between them. The CDR3 DNA follows: TGTGCCAGCAGCTTAGACACGGACGGATTAGATACGCAGTATTTT. It codes for CASSLDTDGLDTQYF.

The chain combines TRBV5-1 with TRBJ1-1; 8 bases are a match to TRBD1. Germline CDR1 and CDR2: SGHRS and YFSETQ. The CDR3 sequence is 14 residues long. The trim removed 0 bases at V and 5 bases at J, leaving 3 bases unmatched. The CDR3 sequence: CASSLARGRTEAFF. Here the CDR3 DNA reads TGCGCCAGCAGCTTGGCCAGGGGGCGTACTGAAGCTTTCTTT. Variable domain in full (rest from reference TRBV5-1 and TRBJ1-1): KAGVTQTPRYLIKTRGQQVTLSCSPISGHRSVSWYQQTPGQGLQFLFEYFSETQRNKGNFPGRFSGRQFSNSRSEMNVSTLELGDSALYLCASSLARGRTEAFFGQGTRLTVV.

The V call is TRBV18, the J call TRBJ2-1; 7 bases match TRBD1. With 4 bases clipped from V and 10 bases from J, the junction kept 7 bases outside the gene matches. This CDR3 comprises 13 residues. Germline-derived CDR1 and CDR2 are KGHSH and LQKENI. This CDR3 is CASSLSDRAEQFF. In DNA, the CDR3 is TGTGCCAGCTCACTAAGTGACAGGGCCGAGCAGTTCTTC.

The CDR3 DNA reads TGTGCCAGCAGCAGGGGCGGCGGGGCGGGGTATGGCTACACCTTC. Translated, it gives CASSRGGGAGYGYTF. The gene calls are TRBV5-4 and TRBJ1-2, with D possibly being TRBD1 (5 bases). V lost 4 bases and J lost 5, with 18 bases in between. Germline loops: CDR1 SGHNT, CDR2 YYREEE (reference sequence). The CDR3 loop spans 15 amino acids.

CDR3 DNA: TGTGCCAGCAGCTCCCGGGACAGGGGCTACGAGCAGTACTTC. Amino acids: CASSSRDRGYEQYF. The rearrangement uses TRBV5-4 and TRBJ2-7; 10 positions match TRBD1. The ends lost 3 bases at V and 3 bases at J; junction bases unmatched: 3. Germline values: CDR1 SGHNT, CDR2 YYREEE (reference sequence). This CDR3 has 14 amino acids. Using reference TRBV5-4 and TRBJ2-7 for the parts outside the CDR3, the full variable domain is ETGVTQSPTHLIKTRGQQVTLRCSSQSGHNTVSWYQQALGQGPQFIFQYYREEENGRGNFPPRFSGLQFPNYSSELNVNALELDDSALYLCASSSRDRGYEQYFGPGTRLTVT.

In DNA, the CDR3 is TGTGCCAGCAGTTTAAACAGGGAGGAGCAGTACTTC. Translation: CASSLNREEQYF. The chain carries TRBV28 and TRBJ2-7; tentatively, D is TRBD1 (6 bases). V shed 2 bases and J shed 7 bases, with 9 bases lying between them. The germline V gene has CDR1 MDHEN and CDR2 SYDVKM. The CDR3 length is 12 residues. Complete variable domain (other parts from reference TRBV28 and TRBJ2-7): DVKVTQSSRYLVKRTGEKVFLECVQDMDHENMFWYRQDPGLGLRLIYFSYDVKMKEKGDIPEGYSVSREKKERFSLILESASTNQTSMYLCASSLNREEQYFGPGTRLTVT.

V gene TRBV30 combines with J gene TRBJ1-6, with D perhaps TRBD1 (6 bases). The CDR3 has 16 amino acids. Germline V gene sequence: CDR1 GTSNPN, CDR2 SVGIG (reference sequence). V lost 2 bases and J lost 10, with 21 bases in between. The CDR3 DNA sequence: TGTGCCTGGAGTACCCGCCCGGCAGGGGTTGACTCACCCCTCCACTTT. It yields the protein CAWSTRPAGVDSPLHF. The full variable domain, rest sourced from reference TRBV30 and TRBJ1-6, is SQTIHQWPATLVQPVGSPLSLECTVEGTSNPNLYWYRQAAGRGLQLLFYSVGIGQISSEVPQNLSASRPQDRQFILSSKKLLLSDSGFYLCAWSTRPAGVDSPLHFGNGTRLTVT.

This clone was recorded a few times. The V and J genes are TRBV15 and TRBJ1-2; 9 bases map to TRBD1. CDR1 and CDR2 (germline): LNHNV, YYDKDF (reference sequence). The CDR3 is made up of 15 amino acids. Trimming took 1 base from V and 4 from J; bases not matched to a gene: 4. CDR3 region: CATSRGDRAFYGYTF. CDR3 coding DNA: TGTGCCACCAGCAGAGGGGACAGGGCCTTCTATGGCTACACCTTC.

This clone was counted only a few times. The chain couples TRBV7-9 to TRBJ1-3, with D tentatively TRBD1 (5 bases). The CDR3 has 16 residues. Trimming cost V 4 bases and J 6 bases, with 19 bases left between them. The germline CDR1 and CDR2 sequences are SEHNR and FQNEAQ (reference sequence). The CDR3 protein is CASSSFERGGLNTIYF. The CDR3 nucleotides read TGTGCCAGCAGCTCATTTGAAAGGGGCGGATTAAACACCATATATTTT.

V is TRBV5-1 and J is TRBJ2-7; 7 nucleotides align to TRBD2. The CDR3 contains 12 residues. V trimming: 5 bases; J trimming: 5 bases; junction bases outside the gene matches: 4. Germline V gives CDR1 SGHRS, CDR2 YFSETQ. The CDR3 DNA reads as TGCGCCAGCAGTCAACTAGCGCACGAGCAGTACTTC. Translated: CASSQLAHEQYF. Combining the CDR3 with reference TRBV5-1 and TRBJ2-7 gives the whole variable domain KAGVTQTPRYLIKTRGQQVTLSCSPISGHRSVSWYQQTPGQGLQFLFEYFSETQRNKGNFPGRFSGRQFSNSRSEMNVSTLELGDSALYLCASSQLAHEQYFGPGTRLTVT.

The J gene is TRBJ2-1, the V gene TRBV5-6, with no clear D. This CDR3 region has 15 residues. The V and J ends lost 0 bases and 0 bases respectively, with 7 bases between them. Germline V gene sequence: CDR1 SGHDT, CDR2 YYEEEE. The chain's CDR3 is CASSLGTSSYNEQFF. The CDR3, as DNA: TGTGCCAGCAGCTTGGGTACGTCCTCCTACAATGAGCAGTTCTTC.

J is TRBJ2-7 and V is TRBV7-2; D possibly corresponds to TRBD2 (6 bases). The CDR3 runs to 12 residues. V lost 5 bases and J 6 bases, leaving 11 bases between the germline ends. The germline V gene has CDR1 SGHTA and CDR2 FQGNSA. DNA for the CDR3: TGTGCCAGCAGCCCTGGGAGGTTCGAGCAGTACTTC. Translated: CASSPGRFEQYF.

V gene TRBV6-8 combines with J gene TRBJ2-5; D gene uncertain. CDR3 length: 13 residues. The germline V gene encodes CDR1 MNHGY and CDR2 SAAAGT. Trimming cost V 8 bases and J 1 base, with 11 bases left between them. Here the CDR3 DNA reads TGTGCCAGCCAATCGGCGGCCCAAGAGACCCAGTACTTC. It yields the protein CASQSAAQETQYF.

This chain links TRBV4-3 with TRBJ1-2; D is unclear. The CDR3 is 13 residues long. The ends were cut back, 0 bases at V and 8 bases at J, with 10 bases in the middle. In germline, CDR1 is LGHNA, CDR2 YSLEER. The CDR3 coding sequence is TGCGCCAGCAGCCAAGAGTCCCGCGGGGGCTACACCTTC. This sequence encodes CASSQESRGGYTF.

Comment on this clone: Relative to the germline gene, one junction end is altered; a read error may explain this. The chain joins TRBV6-6 to TRBJ2-7; D call uncertain. CDR1 MNHNY and CDR2 SVGAGI come from the germline V gene (reference sequence). The CDR3 spans 11 residues. The CDR3 here is CAISGPGEQYF. CDR3 DNA: TGTGCCATCAGTGGGCCCGGCGAGCAGTACTTC.

The rearrangement joins TRBV6-7 to TRBJ1-1; 10 nucleotides line up with TRBD1. TRBV6-7 is treated as an ORF (open reading frame) with a function not yet certain. Trimming took 2 bases from V and 2 from J; bases not matched to a gene: 5. The CDR3 extends over 16 amino acids. CDR3 residues: CASSYHGQGENTEAFF. For the CDR3, the DNA is TGTGCCAGCAGTTACCATGGACAGGGGGAAAACACTGAAGCTTTCTTT.

This clone was seen more than once but under ten times. The genes are TRBV6-5 and TRBJ2-7; D may be TRBD1 (6 bases). CDR3 length equals 14 residues. V lost 5 bases, J lost 3 bases, and 14 bases lay in between. CDR1 and CDR2 from the germline V gene are MNHEY and SVGAGI. CDR3 bases: TGTGCCAGCAGTCTTACCGGGACACTCTACGAGCAGTACTTC. Translation gives CASSLTGTLYEQYF.

The V call is TRBV7-6, the J call TRBJ2-7; 10 nucleotides match TRBD2. Germline values: CDR1 SGHVS, CDR2 FNYEAQ. This CDR3 has 12 residues. The junction had 6 bases not matched to a gene; V was cut back by 5 bases and J by 11 bases. CDR3 nucleotides: TGTGCCAGCAGCATCGGGACTAGCGAAAAGTACTTC. This encodes CASSIGTSEKYF.

This rearrangement joins TRBV28 to TRBJ2-2; D might be TRBD2 (6 bases). The V end was cut by 1 base, the J end by 2 bases, with 8 bases between. The germline V gene encodes CDR1 MDHEN and CDR2 SYDVKM. The CDR3 is 15 amino acids. The CDR3, as DNA: TGTGCCAGCAGTTTATTGGCGGGAAACACCGGGGAGCTGTTTTTT. It yields the protein CASSLLAGNTGELFF.

The chain links TRBV29-1 to TRBJ1-1, with TRBD1 matching 10 bases. CDR3 length equals 12 residues. The germline CDR1 and CDR2 sequences are SQVTM and ANQGSEA. V was pared by 7 bases and J by 4 bases, with 3 bases of the junction left unmatched. CDR3 DNA: TGCAGCGCAAGGACAGGGGGCACTGAAGCTTTCTTT. It is translated as CSARTGGTEAFF. The full variable domain, rest sourced from reference TRBV29-1 and TRBJ1-1, is SAVISQKPSRDICQRGTSLTIQCQVDSQVTMMFWYRQQPGQSLTLIATANQGSEATYESGFVIDKFPISRPNLTFSTLTVSNMSPEDSSIYLCSARTGGTEAFFGQGTRLTVV.